This entry features one T cell receptor beta chain sequence. Its cognate antigen is unknown. The source of the sample is a study of shared clonotypes between healthy human individuals. Study information: Each donor had three CD4 naive, three CD4 memory, two CD8 naive and one CD8 memory plate.

Assay used: immunoSEQ multiplex PCR; TCRdb lists only in-frame clones, some missing. The sample records about 800,000 clones, about 96% being singletons. The study, taken as a whole, reports: Shared clonotypes across all four donors exceeded non-shared ones in generation probability. For sorted subsets, rarefaction showed incomplete sequencing despite large depth. Clonotype sharing across several donors was observed for around 4.8% of naive CD4 clonotypes.

The V end lost 5 bases, the J end lost 6 bases, and 11 bases lay between the germline ends. This CDR3 comprises 13 residues. Germline lookup yields CDR1 PRHDT and CDR2 FYEKMQ (reference sequence). In the naive CD8 group, cells lacked CD45RO and were positively selected for CCR7, so terminally differentiated effector memory CD45RA+ cells were left out. The genes are TRBV13 and TRBJ2-1, with D perhaps TRBD1 (6 bases). The clonotype was recovered from a man under 40 in good health. The sequencing sample was made of naive CD8+ T cells sorted from blood. The CDR3 is CASSLDRFNEQFF. CDR3 sequence (DNA): TGTGCCAGCAGCCTGGACAGATTCAATGAGCAGTTCTTC.